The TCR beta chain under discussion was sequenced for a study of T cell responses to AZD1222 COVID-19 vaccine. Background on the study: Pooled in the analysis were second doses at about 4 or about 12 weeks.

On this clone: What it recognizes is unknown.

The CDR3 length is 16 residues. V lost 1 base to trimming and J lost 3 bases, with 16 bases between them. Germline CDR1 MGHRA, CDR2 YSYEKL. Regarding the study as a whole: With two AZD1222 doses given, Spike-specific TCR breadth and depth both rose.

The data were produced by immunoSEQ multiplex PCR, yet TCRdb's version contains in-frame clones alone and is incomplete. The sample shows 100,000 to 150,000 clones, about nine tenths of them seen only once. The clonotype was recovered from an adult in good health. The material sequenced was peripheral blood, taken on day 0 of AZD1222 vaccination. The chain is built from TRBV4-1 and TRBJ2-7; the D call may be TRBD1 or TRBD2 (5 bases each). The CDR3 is CASSQASGTPYYEQYF. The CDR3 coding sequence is TGCGCCAGCAGCCAAGCCTCCGGGACCCCCTACTACGAGCAGTACTTC.